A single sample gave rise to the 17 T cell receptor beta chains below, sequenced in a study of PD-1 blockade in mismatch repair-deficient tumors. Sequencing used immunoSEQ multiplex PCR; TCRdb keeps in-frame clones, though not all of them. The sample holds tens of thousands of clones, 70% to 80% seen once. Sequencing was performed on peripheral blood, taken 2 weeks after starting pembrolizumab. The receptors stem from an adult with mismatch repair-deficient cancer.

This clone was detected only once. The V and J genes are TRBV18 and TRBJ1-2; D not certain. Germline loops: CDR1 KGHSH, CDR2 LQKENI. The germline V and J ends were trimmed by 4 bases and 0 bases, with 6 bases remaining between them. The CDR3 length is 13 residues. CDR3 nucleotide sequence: TGTGCCAGCTCACAGGGTACTAACTATGGCTACACCTTC. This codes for CASSQGTNYGYTF.

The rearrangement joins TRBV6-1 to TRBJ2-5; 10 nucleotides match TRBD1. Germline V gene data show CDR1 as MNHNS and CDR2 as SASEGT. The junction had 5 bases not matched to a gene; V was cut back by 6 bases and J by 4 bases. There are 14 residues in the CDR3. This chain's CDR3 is CASSTRTGGETQYF. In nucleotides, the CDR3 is TGTGCCAGCAGCACAAGGACAGGGGGAGAGACCCAGTACTTC.

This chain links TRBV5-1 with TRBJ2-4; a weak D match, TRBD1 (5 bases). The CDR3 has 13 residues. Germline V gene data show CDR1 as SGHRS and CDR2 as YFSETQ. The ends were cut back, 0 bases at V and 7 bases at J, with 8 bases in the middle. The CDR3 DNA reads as TGCGCCAGCAGCTTGGGGTGGGGCAACATTCAGTACTTC. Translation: CASSLGWGNIQYF.

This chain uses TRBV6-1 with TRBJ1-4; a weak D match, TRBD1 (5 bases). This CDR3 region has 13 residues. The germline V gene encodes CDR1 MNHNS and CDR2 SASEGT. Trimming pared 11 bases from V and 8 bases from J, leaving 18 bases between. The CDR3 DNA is TGTGCCGCTAGGGCAGGGAATGTGGAAAAACTGTTTTTT. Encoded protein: CAARAGNVEKLFF.

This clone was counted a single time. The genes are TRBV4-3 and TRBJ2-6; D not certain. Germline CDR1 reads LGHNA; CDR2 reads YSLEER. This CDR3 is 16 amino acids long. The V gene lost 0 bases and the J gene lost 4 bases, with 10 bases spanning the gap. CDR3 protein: CASSQDSGTGANVLTF. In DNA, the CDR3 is TGCGCCAGCAGCCAAGATTCCGGTACCGGGGCCAACGTCCTGACTTTC.

In DNA form, the CDR3 reads TGTGCCAGCAGCTTAGCGAGGCCTAGCGGGATAGAGCAGTTCTTC. It codes for CASSLARPSGIEQFF. The chain has TRBV7-9 and TRBJ2-1; 9 bases map to TRBD2. After removal of 0 bases from V and 10 bases from J, the junction contained 7 bases not matched to a gene. CDR1 and CDR2 (germline): SEHNR, FQNEAQ (reference sequence). This CDR3 region has 15 residues.

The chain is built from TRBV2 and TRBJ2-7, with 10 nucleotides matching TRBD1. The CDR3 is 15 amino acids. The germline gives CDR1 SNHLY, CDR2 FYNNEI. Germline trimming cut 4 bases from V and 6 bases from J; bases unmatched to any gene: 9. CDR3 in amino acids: CASSVRTGGSSEQYF. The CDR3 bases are TGTGCCAGCAGTGTGAGGACAGGGGGGTCGTCCGAGCAGTACTTC.

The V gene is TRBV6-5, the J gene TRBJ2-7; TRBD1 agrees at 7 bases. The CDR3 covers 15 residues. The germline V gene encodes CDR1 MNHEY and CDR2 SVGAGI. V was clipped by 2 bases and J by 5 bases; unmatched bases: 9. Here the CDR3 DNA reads TGTGCCAGCAGTTACGAAGGCAGGGGGAGCGACGAGCAGTACTTC. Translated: CASSYEGRGSDEQYF.

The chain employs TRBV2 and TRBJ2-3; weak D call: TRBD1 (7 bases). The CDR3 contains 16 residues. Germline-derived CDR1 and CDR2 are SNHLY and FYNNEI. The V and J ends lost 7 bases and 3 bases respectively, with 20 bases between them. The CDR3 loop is CASIGTAPRGTDTQYF. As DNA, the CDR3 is TGTGCCAGCATCGGGACAGCACCACGGGGGACAGATACGCAGTATTTT.

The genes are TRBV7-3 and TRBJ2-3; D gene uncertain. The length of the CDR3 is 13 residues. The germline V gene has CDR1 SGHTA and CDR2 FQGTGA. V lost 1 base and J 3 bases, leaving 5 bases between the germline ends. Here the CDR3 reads CASSLIGTDTQYF. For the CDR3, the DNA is TGTGCCAGCAGCTTAATTGGAACAGATACGCAGTATTTT. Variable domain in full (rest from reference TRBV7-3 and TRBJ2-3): GAGVSQTPSNKVTEKGKYVELRCDPISGHTALYWYRQSLGQGPEFLIYFQGTGAADDSGLPNDRFFAVRPEGSVSTLKIQRTERGDSAVYLCASSLIGTDTQYFGPGTRLTVL.

This CDR3 reads CASSLGAGGTTSTDTQYF. The DNA for the CDR3 is TGTGCCAGCAGCTTAGGAGCGGGAGGCACTACTAGCACAGATACGCAGTATTTT. The chain recombines TRBV11-3 with TRBJ2-3, with 9 nucleotides matching TRBD2. V shed 1 base, J shed 0 bases, and the junction held 8 bases outside the gene matches. This CDR3 has 18 amino acids. Germline CDR1 SGHNT, CDR2 YENEEA.

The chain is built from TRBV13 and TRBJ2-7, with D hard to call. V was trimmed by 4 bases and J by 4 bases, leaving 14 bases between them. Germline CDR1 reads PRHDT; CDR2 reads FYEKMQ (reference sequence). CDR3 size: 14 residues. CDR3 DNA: TGTGCCAGCAGCTCCGGGTCTACCAGATACGAGCAGTACTTC. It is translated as CASSSGSTRYEQYF.

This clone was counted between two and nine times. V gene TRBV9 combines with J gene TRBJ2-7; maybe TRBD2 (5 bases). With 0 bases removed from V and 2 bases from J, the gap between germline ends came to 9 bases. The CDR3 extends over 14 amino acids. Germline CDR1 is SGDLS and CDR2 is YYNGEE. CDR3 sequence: CASSVGLAAYEQYF. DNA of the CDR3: TGTGCCAGCAGCGTAGGTCTAGCCGCCTACGAGCAGTACTTC.

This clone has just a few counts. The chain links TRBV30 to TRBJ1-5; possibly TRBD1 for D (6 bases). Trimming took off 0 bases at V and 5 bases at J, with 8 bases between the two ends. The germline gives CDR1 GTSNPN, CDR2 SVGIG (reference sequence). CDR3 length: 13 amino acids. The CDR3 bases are TGTGCCTGGAGTGTACAGGGTTATCAGCCCCAGCATTTT. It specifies CAWSVQGYQPQHF.

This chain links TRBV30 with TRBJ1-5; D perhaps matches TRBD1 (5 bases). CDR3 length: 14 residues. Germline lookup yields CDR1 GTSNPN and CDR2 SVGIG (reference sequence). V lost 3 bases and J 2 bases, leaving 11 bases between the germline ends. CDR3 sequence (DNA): TGTGCCTGGAGGTACAGGTCGGGCAATCAGCCCCAGCATTTT. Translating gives CAWRYRSGNQPQHF.

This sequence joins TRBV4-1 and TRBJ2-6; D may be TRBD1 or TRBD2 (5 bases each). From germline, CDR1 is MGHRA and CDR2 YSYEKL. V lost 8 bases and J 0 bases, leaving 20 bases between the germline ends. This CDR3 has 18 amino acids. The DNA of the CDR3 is TGCGCCAGCTCTGGTTCGGGACCTCTAAGCTCTGGGGCCAACGTCCTGACTTTC. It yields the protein CASSGSGPLSSGANVLTF.

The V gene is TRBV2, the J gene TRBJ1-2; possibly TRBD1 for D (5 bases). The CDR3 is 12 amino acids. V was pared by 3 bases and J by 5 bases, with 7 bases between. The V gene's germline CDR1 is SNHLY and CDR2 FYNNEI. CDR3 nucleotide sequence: TGTGCCAGCAGTGAGACAGAATATGGCTACACCTTC. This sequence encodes CASSETEYGYTF.